This T cell receptor (beta chain) stems from a study of technical replicates of blood from a few donors. The CDR3 spans 14 residues. The ends were cut back, 4 bases at V and 4 bases at J, with 13 bases in the middle. The germline V gene has CDR1 GTSNPN and CDR2 SVGIG (reference sequence). Clones were sequenced by immunoSEQ multiplex PCR, and TCRdb holds only the in-frame ones, with some missing. The table has about 61,000 clones, more than 95% seen once; the top ten hold approximately 0.18%. Specimen: T cells isolated from PBMCs. The TCR originated in a human donor in good health. The chain joins TRBV30 to TRBJ2-2, with a weak D call TRBD2 (6 bases). CDR3 sequence: CAWKFQGGTGELFF. The CDR3 coding sequence is TGTGCCTGGAAGTTCCAGGGAGGCACCGGGGAGCTGTTTTTT.